This entry concerns a single T cell receptor (beta chain). This sample is drawn from a study of T-cell reconstitution after alpha-beta-depleted transplantation in children. Germline V gene data show CDR1 as SGHRS and CDR2 as YFSETQ. V was pared by 5 bases and J by 7 bases, with 8 bases of the junction left unmatched. The CDR3 extends over 14 amino acids. Unique molecular identifiers were built into the TCRbeta library. TCRdb used MiXCR to reprocess the PCR reads, holding one entry per CDR3 protein. The profile shows more than 450,000 distinct CDR3 sequences, roughly 18% of them singletons. The clonotype comes from a human donor who donated a stem cell graft to a child with acute lymphoblastic leukemia. V is TRBV5-1 and J is TRBJ1-4; 7 bases match TRBD1. Sequences were derived from PBMCs from the stem cell graft donor, sampled from the stem cell graft. The CDR3 reads CASSLRGPGEKLFF. In DNA, the CDR3 is TGCGCCAGCAGTTTGAGGGGGCCCGGTGAAAAACTGTTTTTT. The whole variable domain, filled in from reference TRBV5-1 and TRBJ1-4, reads KAGVTQTPRYLIKTRGQQVTLSCSPISGHRSVSWYQQTPGQGLQFLFEYFSETQRNKGNFPGRFSGRQFSNSRSEMNVSTLELGDSALYLCASSLRGPGEKLFFGSGTQLSVL.